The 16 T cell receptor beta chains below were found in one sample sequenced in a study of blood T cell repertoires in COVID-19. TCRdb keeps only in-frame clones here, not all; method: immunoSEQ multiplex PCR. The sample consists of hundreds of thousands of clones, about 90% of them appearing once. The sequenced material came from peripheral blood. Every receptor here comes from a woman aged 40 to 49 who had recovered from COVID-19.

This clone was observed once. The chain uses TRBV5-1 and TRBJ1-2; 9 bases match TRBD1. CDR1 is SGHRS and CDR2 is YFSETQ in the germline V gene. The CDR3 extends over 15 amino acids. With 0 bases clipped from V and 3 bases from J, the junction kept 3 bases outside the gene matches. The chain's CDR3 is CASSLGQGVDYGYTF. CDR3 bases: TGCGCCAGCAGCTTGGGACAGGGGGTTGACTATGGCTACACCTTC.

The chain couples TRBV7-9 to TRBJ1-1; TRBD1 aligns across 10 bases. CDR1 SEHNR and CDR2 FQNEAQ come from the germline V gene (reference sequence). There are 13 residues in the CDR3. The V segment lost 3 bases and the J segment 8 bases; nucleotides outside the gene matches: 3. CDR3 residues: CASSLTGQGEAFF. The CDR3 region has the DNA TGTGCCAGCAGCTTGACGGGACAGGGGGAAGCTTTCTTT.

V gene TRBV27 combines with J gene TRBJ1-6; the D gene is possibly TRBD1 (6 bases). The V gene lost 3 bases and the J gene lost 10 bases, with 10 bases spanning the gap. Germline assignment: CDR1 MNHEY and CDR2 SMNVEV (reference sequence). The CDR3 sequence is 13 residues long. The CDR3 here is CASSLGARSPLHF. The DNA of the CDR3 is TGTGCCAGCAGTTTGGGGGCTCGGTCACCCCTCCACTTT.

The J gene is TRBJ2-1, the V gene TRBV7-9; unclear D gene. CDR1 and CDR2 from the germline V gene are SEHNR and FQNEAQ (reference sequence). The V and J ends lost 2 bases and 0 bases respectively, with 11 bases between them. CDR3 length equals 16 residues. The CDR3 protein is CASSLPDSISYNEQFF. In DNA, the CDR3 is TGTGCCAGCAGCTTACCCGACTCGATCTCCTACAATGAGCAGTTCTTC. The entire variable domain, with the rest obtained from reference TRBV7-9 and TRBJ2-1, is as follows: DTGVSQNPRHKITKRGQNVTFRCDPISEHNRLYWYRQTLGQGPEFLTYFQNEAQLEKSRLLSDRFSAERPKGSFSTLEIQRTEQGDSAMYLCASSLPDSISYNEQFFGPGTRLTVL.

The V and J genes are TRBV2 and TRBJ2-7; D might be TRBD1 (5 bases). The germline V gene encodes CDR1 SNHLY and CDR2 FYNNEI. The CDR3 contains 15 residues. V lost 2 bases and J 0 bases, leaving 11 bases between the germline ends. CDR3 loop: CASSEWGGRSYEQYF. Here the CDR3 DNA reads TGTGCCAGCAGTGAATGGGGCGGACGCTCCTACGAGCAGTACTTC. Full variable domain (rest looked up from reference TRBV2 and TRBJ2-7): EPEVTQTPSHQVTQMGQEVILRCVPISNHLYFYWYRQILGQKVEFLVSFYNNEISEKSEIFDDQFSVERPDGSNFTLKIRSTKLEDSAMYFCASSEWGGRSYEQYFGPGTRLTVT.

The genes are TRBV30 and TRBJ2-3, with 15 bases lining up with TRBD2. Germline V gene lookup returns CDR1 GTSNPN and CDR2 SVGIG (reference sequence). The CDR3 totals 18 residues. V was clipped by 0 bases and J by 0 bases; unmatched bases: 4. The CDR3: CAWSVGLAGGLSTDTQYF. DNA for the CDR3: TGTGCCTGGAGTGTCGGACTAGCGGGGGGGCTTAGCACAGATACGCAGTATTTT.

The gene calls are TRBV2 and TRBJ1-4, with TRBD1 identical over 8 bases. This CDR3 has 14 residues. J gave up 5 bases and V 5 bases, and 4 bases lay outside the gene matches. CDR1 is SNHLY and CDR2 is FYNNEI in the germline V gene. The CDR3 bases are TGTGCCAGCAGTTCGGACAGGGCGAATGAAAAACTGTTTTTT. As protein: CASSSDRANEKLFF.

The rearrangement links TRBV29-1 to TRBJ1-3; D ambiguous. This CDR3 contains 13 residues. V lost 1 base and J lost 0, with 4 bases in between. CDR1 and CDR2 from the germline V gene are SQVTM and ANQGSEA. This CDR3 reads CSVEVDSGNTIYF. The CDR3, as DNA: TGCAGCGTTGAAGTAGACTCTGGAAACACCATATATTTT. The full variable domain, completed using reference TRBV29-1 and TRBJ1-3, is SAVISQKPSRDICQRGTSLTIQCQVDSQVTMMFWYRQQPGQSLTLIATANQGSEATYESGFVIDKFPISRPNLTFSTLTVSNMSPEDSSIYLCSVEVDSGNTIYFGEGSWLTVV.

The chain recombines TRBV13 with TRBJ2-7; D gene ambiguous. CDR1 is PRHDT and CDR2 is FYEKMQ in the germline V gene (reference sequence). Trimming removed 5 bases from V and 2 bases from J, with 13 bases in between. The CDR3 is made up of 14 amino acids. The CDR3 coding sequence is TGTGCCAGCAGCCCGTACAGATATACCTACGAGCAGTACTTC. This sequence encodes CASSPYRYTYEQYF.

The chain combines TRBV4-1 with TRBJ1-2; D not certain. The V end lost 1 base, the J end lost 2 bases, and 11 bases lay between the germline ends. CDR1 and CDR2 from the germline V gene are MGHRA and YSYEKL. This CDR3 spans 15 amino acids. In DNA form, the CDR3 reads TGCGCCAGCAGCCAAGGACACCTACCGAACTATGGCTACACCTTC. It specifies CASSQGHLPNYGYTF.

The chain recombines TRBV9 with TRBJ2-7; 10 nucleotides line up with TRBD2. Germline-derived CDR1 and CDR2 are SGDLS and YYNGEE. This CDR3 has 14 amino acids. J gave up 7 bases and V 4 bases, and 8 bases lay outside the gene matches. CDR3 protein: CASSFSGGPREQYF. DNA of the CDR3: TGTGCCAGCAGCTTTAGCGGGGGGCCCCGGGAGCAGTACTTC.

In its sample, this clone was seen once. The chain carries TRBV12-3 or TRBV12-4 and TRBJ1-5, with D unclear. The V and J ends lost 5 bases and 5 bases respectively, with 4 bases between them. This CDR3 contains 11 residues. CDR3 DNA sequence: TGTGCCAGCAGTCCGGATCAGCCCCAGCATTTT. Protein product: CASSPDQPQHF.

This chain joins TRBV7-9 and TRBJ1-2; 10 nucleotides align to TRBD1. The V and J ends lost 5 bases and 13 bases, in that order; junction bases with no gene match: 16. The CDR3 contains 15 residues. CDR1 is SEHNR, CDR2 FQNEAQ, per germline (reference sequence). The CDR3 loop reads CASSAGPETGGACTF. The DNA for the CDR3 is TGTGCCAGCAGCGCCGGCCCAGAGACAGGGGGCGCGTGCACCTTC.

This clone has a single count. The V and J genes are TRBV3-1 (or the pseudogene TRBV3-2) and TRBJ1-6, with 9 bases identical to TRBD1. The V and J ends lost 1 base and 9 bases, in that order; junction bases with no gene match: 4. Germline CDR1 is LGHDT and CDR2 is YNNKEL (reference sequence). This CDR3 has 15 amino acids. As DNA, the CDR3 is TGTGCCAGCAGCCAAGCCGGGACAGGGAGTTCACCCCTCCACTTT. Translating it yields CASSQAGTGSSPLHF.

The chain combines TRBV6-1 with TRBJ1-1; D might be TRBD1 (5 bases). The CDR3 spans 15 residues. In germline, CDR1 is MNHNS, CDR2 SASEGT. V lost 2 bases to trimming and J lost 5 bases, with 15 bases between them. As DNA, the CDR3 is TGTGCCAGCAGTGAAAGCTGGGGCAAATGGACTGAAGCTTTCTTT. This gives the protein CASSESWGKWTEAFF.

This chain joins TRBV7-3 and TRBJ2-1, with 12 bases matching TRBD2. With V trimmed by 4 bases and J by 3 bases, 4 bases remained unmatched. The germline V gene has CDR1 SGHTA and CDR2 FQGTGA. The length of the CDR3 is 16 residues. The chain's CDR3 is CASSSSGGAGYNEQFF. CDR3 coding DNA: TGTGCCAGCAGCTCTAGCGGGGGGGCAGGCTACAATGAGCAGTTCTTC.